This T cell receptor (beta chain) was recovered during a study of identical twins. The CDR3 is 17 residues long. Germline lookup yields CDR1 SGHRS and CDR2 YFSETQ. Trimming at V came to 0 bases and at J to 0 bases, leaving 4 bases not matched to a gene. Study outcomes and limitations: Among out-of-frame alpha sequences shared by twins, low generation probability occurred in excess. There were fewer insertions in abundant cord blood beta clonotypes, but memory repertoires showed no such pattern.

A remark on this clonotype: What it binds is unknown.

A universal primer site arose from template switching, and cDNA bore unique molecular identifiers. TCRdb recomputed calls from the 5' RACE reads with MiXCR, one row per CDR3 protein. Here the sample spans some 460,000 distinct CDR3 sequences, 14% being singletons. These same records also appear under a second study, on yellow fever vaccine responses in identical twins. That study adds: Each twin's T cell response to the vaccine was reported to look partly convergent and partly personalized.

Sequencing input: CD4+ T cells sorted from blood. This TCR was sampled from a woman under 30 in good health. The rearrangement links TRBV5-1 to TRBJ2-7; 12 bases are shared with TRBD2. CDR3 bases: TGCGCCAGCAGCTTGGGACTAGCGGGGGACTACTCCTACGAGCAGTACTTC. Translation gives CASSLGLAGDYSYEQYF.